Below are 26 T cell receptor beta chains sequenced from a single sample in a study of cytomegalovirus exposure and HLA in healthy donors. The table came from immunoSEQ multiplex PCR; TCRdb's copy has only in-frame clones and leaves some out. The sample lists around 86,000 clones, 93% occurring once. The sequencing sample was made of PBMCs. The receptors shown here come from a woman younger than 45 in good health and CMV-seropositive.

V is TRBV29-1 and J is TRBJ1-1; 7 bases map to TRBD1. CDR1 is SQVTM and CDR2 is ANQGSEA in the germline V gene. J was trimmed by 10 bases and V by 5 bases; bases with no gene match: 10. This CDR3 is 12 amino acids long. CDR3 nucleotide sequence: TGCAGCGTTAGACAGGGAGGTGCCGGAGCTTTCTTT. It codes for CSVRQGGAGAFF. Supplemented by reference TRBV29-1 and TRBJ1-1, the full variable domain reads SAVISQKPSRDICQRGTSLTIQCQVDSQVTMMFWYRQQPGQSLTLIATANQGSEATYESGFVIDKFPISRPNLTFSTLTVSNMSPEDSSIYLCSVRQGGAGAFFGQGTRLTVV.

The chain combines TRBV5-1 with TRBJ2-5, with 7 positions matching TRBD1. The junction had 4 bases not matched to a gene; V was cut back by 2 bases and J by 3 bases. The CDR3 length is 14 residues. Germline lookup yields CDR1 SGHRS and CDR2 YFSETQ. This chain's CDR3 is CASSLLTGEETQYF. The CDR3 bases are TGCGCCAGCAGCTTATTAACAGGGGAAGAGACCCAGTACTTC.

V usage is TRBV19 and J usage is TRBJ1-2; TRBD1 might be the D (6 bases). Trimming took off 5 bases at V and 7 bases at J, with 11 bases between the two ends. From germline, CDR1 is LNHDA and CDR2 SQIVND (reference sequence). The CDR3 runs to 12 residues. This CDR3 is CASSLQGGGYTF. CDR3 in DNA: TGTGCCAGTAGTTTACAAGGGGGTGGCTACACCTTC.

The rearrangement links TRBV30 to TRBJ1-2; D may be TRBD1 (6 bases). Trimming took 0 bases from V and 8 from J, leaving 10 bases between them. CDR3 size: 12 residues. The germline V gene has CDR1 GTSNPN and CDR2 SVGIG (reference sequence). This CDR3 is CAWSVPGGGYTF. The CDR3 DNA reads TGTGCCTGGAGTGTACCTGGGGGCGGCTACACCTTC.

The chain is built from TRBV29-1 and TRBJ2-1; possibly TRBD2 for D (6 bases). The ends were cut back, 1 base at V and 6 bases at J, with 22 bases in the middle. Germline V gives CDR1 SQVTM, CDR2 ANQGSEA. The CDR3 consists of 17 residues. The CDR3 sequence: CSVEGERREVRVNEQFF. CDR3 in DNA: TGCAGCGTTGAAGGGGAGAGGCGGGAAGTCAGGGTCAATGAGCAGTTCTTC.

The CDR3 region is CASSKGQLSYEQYF. DNA of the CDR3: TGTGCCAGTAGCAAGGGACAGTTATCCTACGAGCAGTACTTC. The chain recombines TRBV19 with TRBJ2-7, with 7 positions matching TRBD1. The CDR3 has 14 residues. Germline V lookup: CDR1 LNHDA, CDR2 SQIVND (reference sequence). V lost 6 bases and J lost 1; bases outside the gene matches: 6.

The V gene is TRBV11-3, the J gene TRBJ2-1; TRBD2 agrees at 7 bases. This CDR3 has 14 residues. The V gene end was trimmed by 4 bases and the J gene end by 7 bases; junction bases not matched to a gene: 7. Germline CDR1 is SGHNT and CDR2 is YENEEA. CDR3 sequence (DNA): TGTGCCAGCAGCTCCGACGGCGGGAGAAATGAGCAGTTCTTC. This gives the protein CASSSDGGRNEQFF.

This clone was counted a single time. This chain connects TRBV5-6 to TRBJ1-1; no definite D call. This CDR3 has 11 residues. The V end was cut by 4 bases, the J end by 7 bases, with 8 bases between. Germline V lookup: CDR1 SGHDT, CDR2 YYEEEE. The CDR3 spells CASSGRSEAFF. The DNA for the CDR3 is TGTGCCAGCAGCGGAAGGAGTGAAGCTTTCTTT.

V is TRBV30 and J is TRBJ1-5; weak D call: TRBD1 (6 bases). The V end was cut by 4 bases, the J end by 6 bases, with 16 bases between. CDR3 length: 14 residues. Germline V gene lookup returns CDR1 GTSNPN and CDR2 SVGIG (reference sequence). The DNA for the CDR3 is TGTGCCTGGAACAGGGAAGGGTCGGGTCAGCCCCAGCATTTT. It translates to CAWNREGSGQPQHF.

The chain uses TRBV5-1 and TRBJ1-1; D is unclear. Germline CDR1 is SGHRS and CDR2 is YFSETQ. This CDR3 comprises 17 residues. Trimming stripped 0 bases from V and 7 bases from J, with 22 bases between. The chain's CDR3 is CASSLVTGVGFVDEAFF. CDR3 in DNA: TGCGCCAGCAGCTTGGTAACCGGGGTAGGGTTCGTCGATGAAGCTTTCTTT.

The chain recombines TRBV10-3 with TRBJ1-5; D may be TRBD1 (6 bases). V dropped 1 base and J dropped 6 bases, with 13 bases sitting between them. The germline V gene has CDR1 ENHRY and CDR2 SYGVKD. This CDR3 is built from 15 residues. CDR3 in amino acids: CAISELAGEGQPQHF. The CDR3 DNA reads as TGTGCCATCAGTGAGTTGGCAGGGGAGGGTCAGCCCCAGCATTTT.

The chain joins TRBV30 to TRBJ2-3; D perhaps matches TRBD1 (5 bases). The V gene lost 7 bases and the J gene lost 3 bases, with 23 bases spanning the gap. CDR3 length: 16 residues. The germline CDR1 and CDR2 sequences are GTSNPN and SVGIG (reference sequence). The CDR3 loop is CASRAPLSSSTDTQYF. The CDR3, as DNA: TGTGCCTCCAGGGCCCCCCTTTCTTCTAGTACAGATACGCAGTATTTT.

CDR3 in DNA: TGTGCCAGCAGTGGGGACAATCGGAACACTGAAGCTTTCTTT. Amino acid sequence: CASSGDNRNTEAFF. This rearrangement joins TRBV2 to TRBJ1-1; tentatively, D is TRBD1 (6 bases). The V end lost 4 bases, the J end lost 1 base, and 10 bases lay between the germline ends. Germline V gene lookup returns CDR1 SNHLY and CDR2 FYNNEI. CDR3 length: 14 residues.

The DNA for the CDR3 is TGTGCCAGCAGCTTATATAGGGGTGCCTACAATGAGCAGTTCTTC. This translates into CASSLYRGAYNEQFF. The chain couples TRBV7-2 to TRBJ2-1; a possible D gene is TRBD1 (5 bases). CDR3 length: 15 residues. Germline values: CDR1 SGHTA, CDR2 FQGNSA. Deletions cut 2 bases from V and 2 bases from J, with 10 bases between. The whole variable domain, filled in from reference TRBV7-2 and TRBJ2-1, reads GAGVSQSPSNKVTEKGKDVELRCDPISGHTALYWYRQSLGQGLEFLIYFQGNSAPDKSGLPSDRFSAERTGGSVSTLTIQRTQQEDSAVYLCASSLYRGAYNEQFFGPGTRLTVL.

The chain is built from TRBV28 and TRBJ2-3, with a possible D match to TRBD1 (5 bases). Trimming took off 5 bases at V and 6 bases at J, with 12 bases between the two ends. This CDR3 has 13 amino acids. Looked up from germline, CDR1 is MDHEN and CDR2 is SYDVKM. CDR3 sequence: CASSPINRDTQYF. CDR3 nucleotide sequence: TGTGCCAGCAGTCCCATCAACAGGGATACGCAGTATTTT. The variable domain in full, with the rest retrieved from reference TRBV28 and TRBJ2-3, is DVKVTQSSRYLVKRTGEKVFLECVQDMDHENMFWYRQDPGLGLRLIYFSYDVKMKEKGDIPEGYSVSREKKERFSLILESASTNQTSMYLCASSPINRDTQYFGPGTRLTVL.

The chain recombines TRBV7-2 with TRBJ1-1; D may be TRBD1 (6 bases). This CDR3 region has 15 residues. Germline V CDR1 and CDR2: SGHTA, FQGNSA. V lost 2 bases to trimming and J lost 5 bases, with 15 bases between them. As DNA, the CDR3 is TGTGCCAGCAGCTTAATGGCAGGGGAGTGGACTGAAGCTTTCTTT. This sequence encodes CASSLMAGEWTEAFF.

This clone appeared once. V is TRBV7-9 and J is TRBJ1-1; possibly TRBD1 for D (6 bases). The CDR3 is 14 residues long. V was shortened by 2 bases and J by 7 bases, with 14 bases between the two germline ends. Germline lookup yields CDR1 SEHNR and CDR2 FQNEAQ (reference sequence). The chain's CDR3 is CASSLPIRQVEAFF. CDR3 coding DNA: TGTGCCAGCAGCTTACCGATTCGACAGGTTGAAGCTTTCTTT.

This rearrangement joins TRBV30 to TRBJ1-1, with D possibly matching TRBD1 (5 bases). Germline CDR1 and CDR2: GTSNPN and SVGIG (reference sequence). CDR3 size: 12 residues. The germline V and J ends were trimmed by 8 bases and 5 bases, with 15 bases remaining between them. CDR3: CAGRDERTEAFF. Here the CDR3 DNA reads TGTGCCGGCAGGGATGAGAGGACTGAAGCTTTCTTT.

The rearrangement links TRBV5-1 to TRBJ2-5, with D possibly TRBD2 on 5 matching bases. Germline assignment: CDR1 SGHRS and CDR2 YFSETQ. The length of the CDR3 is 13 residues. V gave up 0 bases and J gave up 7 bases, with 10 bases separating them. The CDR3 DNA reads as TGCGCCAGCAGCTTGGAGGACTTCGGGACCCAGTACTTC. Protein: CASSLEDFGTQYF.

This sequence joins TRBV28 and TRBJ2-1; 8 positions agree with TRBD2. V shed 6 bases and J 7 bases; nucleotides not matched to a gene: 14. This CDR3 comprises 16 residues. The germline gives CDR1 MDHEN, CDR2 SYDVKM. The CDR3 sequence is CASRGLARKIWNEQFF. CDR3 DNA sequence: TGTGCCAGCAGAGGACTAGCCCGAAAAATATGGAATGAGCAGTTCTTC. The full variable domain, with the rest looked up from reference TRBV28 and TRBJ2-1, is DVKVTQSSRYLVKRTGEKVFLECVQDMDHENMFWYRQDPGLGLRLIYFSYDVKMKEKGDIPEGYSVSREKKERFSLILESASTNQTSMYLCASRGLARKIWNEQFFGPGTRLTVL.

The rearrangement joins TRBV6-1 to TRBJ2-3, with a tentative D call TRBD2 (5 bases). Trimming pared 5 bases from V and 5 bases from J, leaving 11 bases between. The CDR3 sequence is 13 residues long. CDR1 MNHNS and CDR2 SASEGT come from the germline V gene. This CDR3 reads CASSSWRQDTQYF. In DNA form, the CDR3 reads TGTGCCAGCAGTTCTTGGAGGCAAGATACGCAGTATTTT.

The chain recombines TRBV6-6 with TRBJ1-1, with D possibly matching TRBD1 (6 bases). Between the trimmed V and J ends, which lost 2 bases and 0 bases, there was a span of 7 bases. Germline assignment: CDR1 MNHNY and CDR2 SVGAGI (reference sequence). The CDR3 sequence is 14 residues long. CDR3 DNA sequence: TGTGCCAGCAGTTACCGGGACATGAACACTGAAGCTTTCTTT. Translated: CASSYRDMNTEAFF.

The genes are TRBV11-2 and TRBJ1-3, with no clear D. The CDR3 consists of 15 residues. V lost 5 bases and J lost 1, with 12 bases in between. Germline CDR1 and CDR2: SGHAT and FQNNGV. The CDR3 spells CASSPMVVSGNTIYF. The CDR3 nucleotides are TGTGCCAGCAGCCCCATGGTAGTATCTGGAAACACCATATATTTT.

The count of this clone is one. This rearrangement joins TRBV10-3 to TRBJ1-2; weak D call: TRBD1 (5 bases). The CDR3 runs 15 residues. The germline V gene encodes CDR1 ENHRY and CDR2 SYGVKD. V was cut by 0 bases and J by 3 bases, with 11 bases left in between. CDR3 in amino acids: CAISESVGDYYGYTF. CDR3 DNA sequence: TGTGCCATCAGTGAGTCTGTGGGGGACTACTATGGCTACACCTTC.

The chain links TRBV5-1 to TRBJ2-5; D is unresolved. Trimming left V 0 bases short and J 0 bases short, with 6 bases between. Germline values: CDR1 SGHRS, CDR2 YFSETQ. This CDR3 has 14 amino acids. This CDR3 is CASSLVAYQETQYF. The CDR3 region has the DNA TGCGCCAGCAGCTTGGTCGCGTACCAAGAGACCCAGTACTTC.

This rearrangement joins TRBV2 to TRBJ1-1, with 9 bases that match TRBD1. CDR3 length equals 15 residues. Germline CDR1 reads SNHLY; CDR2 reads FYNNEI. The V and J ends lost 8 bases and 1 base, in that order; junction bases with no gene match: 8. The CDR3 coding sequence is TGTGCCAGCGGAAAGGACAGGGGTCCGAACACTGAAGCTTTCTTT. Translated: CASGKDRGPNTEAFF.